This TCR beta chain was recorded in a study of cytomegalovirus exposure and HLA in healthy donors. The study, taken as a whole, reports: Under in vitro conditions, a few CMV-associated chains were confirmed as specific for CMV antigens.

Among the 100 to 150 subjects of the validation cohort, separate from the approximately 670-subject first cohort, were the donors. The CDR3 covers 14 residues. After removal of 1 base from V and 4 bases from J, the junction contained 2 bases not matched to a gene. Germline-derived CDR1 and CDR2 are LNHNV and YYDKDF (reference sequence). Assay used: immunoSEQ multiplex PCR; TCRdb lists only in-frame clones, some missing. The data hold 45,000 to 65,000 clones, with around nine tenths observed a single time. Comments on this clone: The antigen is undetermined.

This chain uses TRBV15 with TRBJ2-3; 7 bases agree with TRBD1. This clonotype originated in a woman between 18 and 30 years old in good health and CMV-seropositive. The sample taken for sequencing was PBMCs. The CDR3 sequence: CATSRGQGSDTQYF. The CDR3 region has the DNA TGTGCCACCAGCAGAGGACAGGGTTCAGATACGCAGTATTTT.